This T cell receptor (beta chain) was sequenced during a study of T cell changes during pregnancy in multiple sclerosis. TCRdb keeps only in-frame clones here, not all; method: immunoSEQ multiplex PCR. The top ten hold about 1.9% of the sample, which has about 77,000 clones, 89% seen once. This clonotype was sampled from a female donor with multiple sclerosis, enrolled in a pregnancy study. Here the sequenced sample was peripheral blood, taken before pregnancy.

The CDR3 DNA follows: TGCGCCAGCAGCTTGGTTCTACAGGGTGAGGGCTACACCTTC. Translated, it gives CASSLVLQGEGYTF. This chain joins TRBV5-1 and TRBJ1-2; perhaps TRBD1 as D (6 bases). This CDR3 has 14 amino acids. Trimming took off 0 bases at V and 8 bases at J, with 14 bases between the two ends. Germline CDR1 reads SGHRS; CDR2 reads YFSETQ.